This T cell receptor (beta chain) was documented in a study of molecular identifiers for immune sequencing clone quantification. Overall study: Replicates split RNA from 20,000 or 100,000 naive CD8 cells five ways, and the researchers sequenced four portions. Study results and limitations: Beyond 20 RNA copies, clones held over 99% of effector molecules, compared with under 1% in naive cells.

TCRdb passed the PCR reads through MiXCR, listing each CDR3 protein once. The sample has a few hundred thousand distinct CDR3 sequences; less than 30% are singletons. CDR1 and CDR2 (germline): SNHLY, FYNNEI. The ends were cut back, 1 base at V and 2 bases at J, with 8 bases in the middle. The CDR3 runs to 14 residues. This clonotype was counted only a few times. What it binds is not known. The V gene is TRBV2, the J gene TRBJ2-5; D is undetermined. The TCR sequence derives from a human donor in good health. Some libraries in this study had Jurkat cell RNA spiked in. Input material: naive CD8+ T cells from blood, with Jurkat cell RNA spiked in. Described subset: FACS-sorted CD8+CD4-CCR7+CD45RA+ naive T cells. The CDR3 nucleotides are TGTGCCAGCAGTGAAGTGGGGAAACAAGAGACCCAGTACTTC. Translating gives CASSEVGKQETQYF.